The rows below give T cell receptor beta chains drawn from one sample of a study of vaccination and CD4 T cells after COVID-19. Their antigens are not known. TCRdb recomputed calls from the PCR reads with MiXCR, one row per CDR3 protein. This sample carries some 7,000 distinct CDR3 sequences, about 40% of them seen once, and the ten largest clones take approximately 30%. The sequencing input was CD4+ T cells from blood, cultured in vitro. The receptors here all came from a human donor in good health. CDR3s include the opening cysteine and the closing phenylalanine or tryptophan. Each record gives: CDR3 DNA, CDR3 protein, V gene, J gene, D gene, clone size. A D gene is named only where the DNA matches it firmly. Size is stated for part of the rows, as once, few or many counts, or as a class when the clone is expanded.

TGTGCCAGCAGCTTCCGGGGGAATGACTATGGCTACACCTTC	CASSFRGNDYGYTF	TRBV7-9	TRBJ1-2	.	.
TGCAGTGCTAGCCACGGCGGGACGGCGAACACTGAAGCTTTCTTT	CSASHGGTANTEAFF	TRBV20-1	TRBJ1-1	.	few
TGTGCCAGCAGCTTAGACGGCGGGGGCTACAATGAGCAGTTCTTC	CASSLDGGGYNEQFF	TRBV7-2	TRBJ2-1	TRBD2	.
TGTGCCAGCGAGGAGCGGGAGACAGATACGCAGTATTTT	CASEERETDTQYF	TRBV6-1	TRBJ2-3	TRBD2	few
TGCAGCGTTGCTGAGGGGGCTGGTCACAATCAGCCCCAGCATTTT	CSVAEGAGHNQPQHF	TRBV29-1	TRBJ1-5	TRBD1	.
TGCAGTGCTAGTCTCACTGGAAACACCATATATTTT	CSASLTGNTIYF	TRBV20-1	TRBJ1-3	.	few
TGCAGTGCTACGCCAGATTATCTCGGCCACTCCGGCTACACCTTC	CSATPDYLGHSGYTF	TRBV20-1	TRBJ1-2	.	medium-sized
TGCAGTGCTAGTAGGAGCCAGAACACTGAAGCTTTCTTT	CSASRSQNTEAFF	TRBV20-1	TRBJ1-1	.	.
TGCAGTGCTAGGGGGTATGGCTACACCTTC	CSARGYGYTF	TRBV20-1	TRBJ1-2	.	few
TGCAGCCCTGGGAAGCCAAATAATTCACCCCTCCACTTT	CSPGKPNNSPLHF	TRBV20-1	TRBJ1-6	.	few
TGCGCCAGCAGCTTGGGGGACAGGGTTATTGAAGCTTTCTTT	CASSLGDRVIEAFF	TRBV5-1	TRBJ1-1	TRBD1	.
TGTGCCAGTAGAAGACAGGGGGAATCCTACGAGCAGTACTTC	CASRRQGESYEQYF	TRBV19	TRBJ2-7	TRBD1	few
TGTGCCGGACAGGGGGACCCTTATTCCTACGAGCAGTACTTC	CAGQGDPYSYEQYF	TRBV21-1	TRBJ2-7	.	few
TGCAGTGCTAATACAGGGAAGTCCTATAATTCACCCCTCCACTTT	CSANTGKSYNSPLHF	TRBV20-1	TRBJ1-6	.	.
TGTGCCAGCAGTTCAGGGACTGGGGCCAACGTCCTGACTTTC	CASSSGTGANVLTF	TRBV27	TRBJ2-6	.	few
TGTGCCAGCAGTTACTCACAGGGCGCACCCCTCCACTTT	CASSYSQGAPLHF	TRBV6-5	TRBJ1-6	.	.
TGTGCCAGTAGTGAGTACGTCTATGGCTACACCTTC	CASSEYVYGYTF	TRBV19	TRBJ1-2	.	.
TGTGCCAGCAGTGGACCCCCCCGAGGGGACACCATATATTTT	CASSGPPRGDTIYF	TRBV25-1	TRBJ1-3	.	.